A single sample is the source of the 5 T cell receptor beta chains below, sequenced in a study of CXCR3-negative and CXCR3-positive naive CD8 T cells. UMI-labeled 5' RACE TRB cDNA libraries were prepared from the cells. One entry per CDR3 protein, without DNA, is what TCRdb gives after re-calling the 5' RACE reads. The ten top clones account for about 1.5%, within a sample of approximately 66,000 distinct CDR3 sequences. The sequenced material came from naive CXCR3- CD8+ T cells from blood. The subset: CD45RO-CCR7+CD27+CD95- naive CD8+ T cells lacking CXCR3 (TNR3-). These receptor sequences come from a human donor in good health. Some clones in this sample may be carry-over from other donors' samples.

CDR3 region: CASSPGTSYEQFF. The V call is TRBV7-7, the J call TRBJ2-1; TCRdb calls TRBD2, which cannot be checked without DNA. Germline values: CDR1 SSHAT, CDR2 FNYEAQ (reference sequence). The CDR3 is made up of 13 amino acids. The full variable domain, with the rest looked up from reference TRBV7-7 and TRBJ2-1, is GAGVSQSPRYKVTKRGQDVTLRCDPISSHATLYWYQQALGQGPEFLTYFNYEAQPDKSGLPSDRFSAERPEGSISTLTIQRTEQRDSAMYRCASSPGTSYEQFFGPGTRLTVL.

This chain connects TRBV7-6 to TRBJ2-7; checking the TCRdb D call of TRBD2 is not possible without DNA. Looked up from germline, CDR1 is SGHVS and CDR2 is FNYEAQ. There are 17 residues in the CDR3. The CDR3 sequence is CASSPGLAGVYSYEQYF.

The rearrangement links TRBV11-2 to TRBJ1-1; lacking DNA, the TRBD1 call made by TCRdb goes unchecked. Germline CDR1 SGHAT, CDR2 FQNNGV. This CDR3 has 15 residues. The CDR3 reads CASSLSGTGVTEAFF.

The CDR3 region is CASSLYRIAQYF. J is TRBJ2-3 and V is TRBV28. Per germline, CDR1 MDHEN and CDR2 SYDVKM. The CDR3 consists of 12 residues.

This rearrangement joins TRBV7-8 to TRBJ2-3; the TRBD1 assignment by TCRdb is unverifiable without DNA. The CDR3 runs to 16 residues. The germline V gene encodes CDR1 SGHVS and CDR2 FQNEAQ. The CDR3: CASRISGQGALDTQYF.